Many counts were recorded for the clone carrying this T cell receptor beta chain. This record belongs to a study of metastatic and nonmetastatic thyroid tumors. Study context: Repertoires from malignant and benign thyroid patients were compared across blood and tumor or nodule tissue.

Thyroid surgery was preceded by no treatment in any patient. TCRdb redid the clone calls on the PCR reads using MiXCR. The sample lists about 24,000 clones, 20% to 25% occurring once. The CDR3 runs to 14 residues. V was pared by 5 bases and J by 2 bases, with 9 bases between. Germline V lookup: CDR1 MDHEN, CDR2 SYDVKM. The chain links TRBV28 to TRBJ2-2; D may be TRBD2 (5 bases). Sequencing was carried out using blood. The clonotype originates from a male donor with papillary thyroid cancer or a benign thyroid nodule (not recorded which). Some clones in this sample may be carry-over from other donors' samples. This CDR3 reads CASSGGSNTGELFF. The CDR3 bases are TGTGCCAGCAGTGGAGGAAGTAACACCGGGGAGCTGTTTTTT.